A single sample is the source of the 32 T cell receptor beta chains below, sequenced in a study of blood T cells in healthy people across ages. A J-beta primer mix and a sample-barcoded 5' primer were used in a second PCR of roughly 6 to 11 cycles. TCRdb used MiXCR to reprocess the 5' RACE reads, holding one entry per CDR3 protein. The sample includes 450,000 to 600,000 distinct CDR3 sequences, 27% seen only once; the top ten take approximately 3.7%. These data were also reused for a study on T cells of mothers and their children.

The sequencing sample was made of blood. These receptors were obtained from a boy younger than 10 in good health.

The V and J genes are TRBV27 and TRBJ2-5; D may be TRBD2 (6 bases). The V and J ends lost 4 bases and 9 bases respectively, with 12 bases between them. CDR3 length: 12 residues. Germline lookup yields CDR1 MNHEY and CDR2 SMNVEV (reference sequence). This CDR3 is CASSYAGGSQYF. The CDR3 bases are TGTGCCAGCAGTTACGCCGGAGGGTCCCAGTACTTC.

This clonotype was recorded a few times. Germline is not matched at one junction end, which may reflect a read error. This chain uses TRBV5-4 with TRBJ2-1; 11 bases fit TRBD2. This CDR3 spans 16 amino acids. Per the germline V gene, CDR1 is SGHNT and CDR2 is YYREEE (reference sequence). The CDR3 region is CASSSGTSGSYSEQFF. CDR3 nucleotide sequence: TGTGCCAGCAGCAGCGGGACTAGCGGCTCCTACAGTGAGCAGTTCTTC.

This clonotype has just a few counts. V and J are TRBV13 and TRBJ1-4, with D uncertain. V was trimmed by 1 base and J by 7 bases, leaving 10 bases between them. Germline-derived CDR1 and CDR2 are PRHDT and FYEKMQ (reference sequence). The CDR3 contains 14 residues. CDR3 amino acids: CASSLEATSEKLFF. In DNA, the CDR3 is TGTGCCAGCAGCTTAGAAGCTACAAGTGAAAAACTGTTTTTT.

In its sample, this clonotype was seen a few times. The chain has TRBV6-6 and TRBJ1-1; 8 positions agree with TRBD1. Germline V gene data show CDR1 as MNHNY and CDR2 as SVGAGI (reference sequence). This CDR3 has 15 amino acids. V gave up 5 bases and J gave up 4 bases; unmatched junction bases: 9. The CDR3 protein is CASSDYRGVGTEAFF. For the CDR3, the DNA is TGTGCCAGCAGTGACTACAGGGGGGTCGGCACTGAAGCTTTCTTT.

The chain has TRBV15 and TRBJ2-7; tentatively, D is TRBD1 (5 bases). Germline-derived CDR1 and CDR2 are LNHNV and YYDKDF (reference sequence). Between the trimmed V and J ends, which lost 0 bases and 4 bases, there was a span of 13 bases. The length of the CDR3 is 15 residues. The CDR3 region has the DNA TGTGCCACCAGCAGAGAAGTTGGGGCGCAATACGAGCAGTACTTC. Protein sequence: CATSREVGAQYEQYF.

This clonotype was observed at least ten times. The chain has TRBV5-1 and TRBJ2-7; the D call may be TRBD1 or TRBD2 (6 bases each). The CDR3 sequence is 12 residues long. Trimming pared 4 bases from V and 5 bases from J, leaving 10 bases between. Germline-derived CDR1 and CDR2 are SGHRS and YFSETQ. For the CDR3, the DNA is TGCGCCAGCAGCCGGGGGCTCCACGAGCAGTACTTC. It encodes CASSRGLHEQYF. Based on the CDR3 plus reference TRBV5-1 and TRBJ2-7, the full variable domain is KAGVTQTPRYLIKTRGQQVTLSCSPISGHRSVSWYQQTPGQGLQFLFEYFSETQRNKGNFPGRFSGRQFSNSRSEMNVSTLELGDSALYLCASSRGLHEQYFGPGTRLTVT.

The chain is built from TRBV7-2 and TRBJ2-2, with D possibly matching TRBD2 (5 bases). The germline gives CDR1 SGHTA, CDR2 FQGNSA. Trimming cost V 2 bases and J 8 bases, with 15 bases left between them. The CDR3 length is 15 residues. The CDR3 sequence is CASSLRRTLGGELFF. CDR3 DNA sequence: TGTGCCAGCAGCTTACGCCGGACTTTGGGTGGGGAGCTGTTTTTT.

This clonotype was counted only a few times. V and J are TRBV29-1 and TRBJ2-5, with TRBD2 matching over 10 bases. The DNA end is a closer match to TRBJ2-1, so the J assignment may be wrong. Germline assignment: CDR1 SQVTM and CDR2 ANQGSEA. The CDR3 has 13 residues. CDR3: CSVELAGDYEQFF. The CDR3 DNA sequence: TGCAGCGTTGAACTAGCGGGAGACTATGAGCAGTTCTTC.

V and J are TRBV12-3 or TRBV12-4 and TRBJ2-7, with 7 nucleotides matching TRBD2. V dropped 6 bases and J dropped 3; count of bases not matched to a gene: 11. The CDR3 runs to 15 residues. DNA for the CDR3: TGTGCCAGCAGCACCTCAGCGGGACTTTACTACGAGCAGTACTTC. This encodes CASSTSAGLYYEQYF.

The chain carries TRBV11-2 and TRBJ2-3; 10 nucleotides align to TRBD1. This CDR3 comprises 15 residues. CDR1 SGHAT and CDR2 FQNNGV come from the germline V gene. The ends lost 0 bases at V and 6 bases at J; junction bases unmatched: 3. The CDR3 is CASSLDGTGADTQYF. The CDR3 nucleotides read TGTGCCAGCAGCTTAGATGGGACAGGGGCTGATACGCAGTATTTT.

The chain couples TRBV20-1 to TRBJ2-3; 9 bases line up with TRBD2. The CDR3 is made up of 15 amino acids. Looked up from germline, CDR1 is DFQATT and CDR2 is SNEGSKA (reference sequence). V lost 6 bases to trimming and J lost 2 bases; unmatched junction nucleotides: 9. This chain's CDR3 is CSAMTSGDLTDTQYF. Here the CDR3 DNA reads TGCAGTGCGATGACTAGCGGAGACCTCACAGATACGCAGTATTTT.

The chain combines TRBV5-4 with TRBJ2-7, with D unclear. This CDR3 region has 14 residues. From germline, CDR1 is SGHNT and CDR2 YYREEE (reference sequence). The V and J ends lost 0 bases and 4 bases respectively, with 11 bases between them. CDR3 nucleotide sequence: TGTGCCAGCAGCTTGGAAAGGGCGTCATACGAGCAGTACTTC. Translated: CASSLERASYEQYF.

This clonotype was seen only a few times. CDR3 amino acids: CASSPQAGRFTEAFF. CDR3 nucleotide sequence: TGTGCCAGCAGCCCTCAGGCGGGGCGGTTCACTGAAGCTTTCTTT. V is TRBV2 and J is TRBJ1-1; D possibly corresponds to TRBD1 (5 bases). Germline CDR1 SNHLY, CDR2 FYNNEI. Trimming took off 6 bases at V and 4 bases at J, with 18 bases between the two ends. This CDR3 comprises 15 residues.

This clonotype was counted many times. The rearrangement joins TRBV9 to TRBJ2-7, with 10 bases identical to TRBD2. CDR3 length: 15 residues. V lost 3 bases and J lost 4; bases outside the gene matches: 7. Germline V gene sequence: CDR1 SGDLS, CDR2 YYNGEE. CDR3 region: CASSAGGSGGYEQYF. The DNA of the CDR3 is TGTGCCAGCAGCGCCGGGGGTAGCGGGGGGTACGAGCAGTACTTC.

The J gene is TRBJ1-2, the V gene TRBV13; a possible D gene is TRBD1 (5 bases). The germline V gene encodes CDR1 PRHDT and CDR2 FYEKMQ (reference sequence). V was cut by 4 bases and J by 3 bases, with 12 bases left in between. CDR3 length: 14 amino acids. CDR3 bases: TGTGCCAGCAGCTCCCCTCGGGGGGACTATGGCTACACCTTC. It codes for CASSSPRGDYGYTF.

The chain uses TRBV11-2 and TRBJ1-2, with TRBD1 identical over 7 bases. CDR1 SGHAT and CDR2 FQNNGV come from the germline V gene. With V trimmed by 0 bases and J by 4 bases, 8 bases remained unmatched. This CDR3 has 16 residues. CDR3: CASSLEPGGVGYGYTF. Written as DNA, the CDR3 is TGTGCCAGCAGCTTAGAACCAGGGGGGGTCGGCTATGGCTACACCTTC.

This clonotype was recorded at least ten times. The chain uses TRBV29-1 and TRBJ2-5, with D perhaps assigned TRBD1 or TRBD2 (6 bases each). Germline V gives CDR1 SQVTM, CDR2 ANQGSEA. The CDR3 covers 15 residues. Trimming took off 6 bases at V and 3 bases at J, with 20 bases between the two ends. CDR3 bases: TGCAGCGTAAAGAGGGGGGCAGGGAAAGAAGAGACCCAGTACTTC. This translates into CSVKRGAGKEETQYF.

The chain joins TRBV7-2 to TRBJ2-4; TRBD2 is a possible D gene (6 bases). In germline, CDR1 is SGHTA, CDR2 FQGNSA. Trimming cost V 5 bases and J 2 bases, with 16 bases left between them. This CDR3 spans 16 amino acids. CDR3 nucleotides: TGTGCCAGCAGCCCCCAGGCGGGAAGGACCAAAAACATTCAGTACTTC. Residues: CASSPQAGRTKNIQYF.

This chain joins TRBV5-1 and TRBJ2-6, with D perhaps matching TRBD1 (7 bases). The V end was cut by 5 bases, the J end by 6 bases, with 24 bases between. This CDR3 contains 18 residues. Germline CDR1 reads SGHRS; CDR2 reads YFSETQ. CDR3 amino acids: CASRGSRAEGAAANVLTF. CDR3 nucleotide sequence: TGCGCCAGCAGAGGATCACGAGCGGAGGGGGCGGCGGCCAACGTCCTGACTTTC.

This clonotype has just a few counts. The V gene is TRBV3-1, the J gene TRBJ2-1; perhaps TRBD1 as D (7 bases). CDR1 is LGHDT, CDR2 YNNKEL, per germline (reference sequence). CDR3 length: 16 residues. Trimming removed 2 bases at V and 2 bases at J, with 13 bases between. The DNA for the CDR3 is TGTGCCAGCAGCCAAACAGGGGAGGTAACCTACAATGAGCAGTTCTTC. Translating it yields CASSQTGEVTYNEQFF.

This clonotype was found once. V gene TRBV19 combines with J gene TRBJ1-1, with 11 bases that match TRBD1. Germline V gives CDR1 LNHDA, CDR2 SQIVND (reference sequence). V lost 4 bases to trimming and J lost 7 bases; unmatched junction nucleotides: 5. The CDR3 consists of 14 residues. The chain's CDR3 is CASSRGQGALEAFF. The CDR3 DNA follows: TGTGCCAGTAGTAGAGGACAGGGGGCGCTTGAAGCTTTCTTT.

The rearrangement joins TRBV12-3 or TRBV12-4 to TRBJ2-5, with D unclear. The CDR3 spans 13 residues. V shed 3 bases and J shed 3 bases, with 8 bases lying between them. CDR3 sequence: CASSLDTKETQYF. CDR3 DNA sequence: TGTGCCAGCAGTTTGGATACCAAAGAGACCCAGTACTTC.

This rearrangement joins TRBV11-2 to TRBJ2-1, with TRBD2 matching over 8 bases. Germline V gene sequence: CDR1 SGHAT, CDR2 FQNNGV. The J segment lost 1 base and the V segment lost 3 bases, leaving 5 bases of the junction unmatched. CDR3 length equals 16 residues. The CDR3 is CASSFKLAVSYNEQFF. The CDR3 DNA reads as TGTGCCAGCAGCTTTAAACTAGCGGTATCCTACAATGAGCAGTTCTTC.

This clonotype was counted only a few times. This chain links TRBV9 with TRBJ2-1; TRBD1 matches 9 bases. The J call may be wrong; the DNA end is better matched by TRBJ2-7. The CDR3 length is 15 residues. CDR1 and CDR2 from the germline V gene are SGDLS and YYNGEE. CDR3 in amino acids: CASSEEGTGFDEQYF. DNA for the CDR3: TGTGCCAGCAGCGAGGAAGGGACAGGGTTCGACGAGCAGTACTTC.

This clonotype occurred a few times. This chain links TRBV7-2 with TRBJ2-5, with TRBD2 identical over 14 bases. The J call may be wrong; the DNA end is better matched by TRBJ2-7. The length of the CDR3 is 16 residues. Looked up from germline, CDR1 is SGHTA and CDR2 is FQGNSA. The CDR3 sequence is CASSLVGLAGGNEQYF. CDR3 DNA: TGTGCCAGCAGCCTCGTTGGACTAGCGGGAGGTAACGAGCAGTACTTC.

This chain uses TRBV20-1 with TRBJ2-4; a possible D gene is TRBD2 (6 bases). Germline V gene lookup returns CDR1 DFQATT and CDR2 SNEGSKA (reference sequence). The V end was cut by 6 bases, the J end by 5 bases, with 14 bases between. This CDR3 has 13 amino acids. The CDR3 sequence is CSALLSGENIQYF. CDR3 DNA: TGCAGTGCCCTCTTATCGGGGGAAAACATTCAGTACTTC.

The genes are TRBV10-3 and TRBJ2-5; D is ambiguous. The CDR3 sequence is 14 residues long. Germline values: CDR1 ENHRY, CDR2 SYGVKD. Trimming removed 6 bases from V and 2 bases from J, with 13 bases in between. The CDR3 DNA sequence: TGTGCCATCAGACCGGACGGTACTCAAGAGACCCAGTACTTC. Amino acids: CAIRPDGTQETQYF.

This clonotype was detected ten times or more. The rearrangement uses TRBV25-1 and TRBJ2-7; D not resolved. With 4 bases removed from V and 4 bases from J, the gap between germline ends came to 5 bases. Germline CDR1 MGHDK, CDR2 SYGVNS. The CDR3 is made up of 11 amino acids. The CDR3 reads CASSGLYEQYF. The CDR3 region has the DNA TGTGCCAGCAGTGGCCTGTACGAGCAGTACTTC.

This clonotype has a handful of counts. The chain carries TRBV6-4 and TRBJ2-7; D may be TRBD1 or TRBD2 (5 bases each). The end of the DNA fits TRBJ2-1 better, so the J call may be wrong. This CDR3 has 17 amino acids. CDR1 and CDR2 from the germline V gene are MRHNA and SNTAGT. The CDR3 DNA reads TGTGCCAGCAGTGACTTTGCAGGGTACGGGGAAAACAATGAGCAGTTCTTC. Protein sequence: CASSDFAGYGENNEQFF.

This CDR3 is CASSSASVGGYTF. The CDR3 coding sequence is TGTGCCAGCAGCTCTGCTAGCGTGGGTGGCTACACCTTC. The chain has TRBV2 and TRBJ1-2; D is undetermined. Germline V gene sequence: CDR1 SNHLY, CDR2 FYNNEI. V was shortened by 6 bases and J by 7 bases, with 15 bases between the two germline ends. The CDR3 runs 13 residues.

This chain joins TRBV2 and TRBJ2-2; no firm D call. The CDR3 runs to 15 residues. V was cut by 1 base and J by 4 bases, with 10 bases left in between. Germline lookup yields CDR1 SNHLY and CDR2 FYNNEI. The CDR3 is CASSEEGGSTGELFF. DNA of the CDR3: TGTGCCAGCAGTGAAGAGGGTGGTAGCACCGGGGAGCTGTTTTTT.

This rearrangement joins TRBV27 to TRBJ1-2; 7 bases align to TRBD1. The CDR3 has 15 residues. V lost 3 bases to trimming and J lost 8 bases; unmatched junction nucleotides: 12. Per the germline V gene, CDR1 is MNHEY and CDR2 is SMNVEV (reference sequence). The CDR3 nucleotides read TGTGCCAGCAGTTTCGGGGCGAGGACAGGTGGGGGCTACACCTTC. Encoded protein: CASSFGARTGGGYTF.